This T cell receptor beta chain originates from a study of blood T cells in healthy people across ages. As regards this clonotype: A much larger clone lies one base from this, so it may be a read error.

Through a sample-barcoded 5' primer and a J-beta primer mix, a second PCR was run for about 6 to 11 cycles. TCRdb independently ran MiXCR on the 5' RACE reads; one entry per CDR3 protein. The sample lists about 1.7 million distinct CDR3 sequences, 28% seen once, with 7.7% in the top ten. Sequencing input: blood. The sequence was collected from a young woman in good health.

The DNA of the CDR3 is TGTGCCACCAAATATGAATGGTGGCAAGAGACCCAGTACTTC. Residues: CATKYEWWQETQYF. The V call is TRBV24-1, the J call TRBJ2-5; no definite D call. The CDR3 is made up of 14 amino acids. Per germline, CDR1 KGHDR and CDR2 SFDVKD. Trimming cost V 8 bases and J 2 bases, with 14 bases left between them.